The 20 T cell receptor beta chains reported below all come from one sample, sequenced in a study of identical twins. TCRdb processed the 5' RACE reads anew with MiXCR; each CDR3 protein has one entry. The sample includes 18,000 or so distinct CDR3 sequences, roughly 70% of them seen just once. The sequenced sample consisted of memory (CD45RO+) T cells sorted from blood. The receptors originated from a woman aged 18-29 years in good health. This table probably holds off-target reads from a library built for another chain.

CDR3 DNA: TGCGCCAGCAGCTTGGGGAGACCCTACGAGCAGTACTTC. Its protein product is CASSLGRPYEQYF. The chain has TRBV5-1 and TRBJ2-7, with D hard to call. V gave up 0 bases and J gave up 2 bases, with 6 bases separating them. The CDR3 is 13 amino acids. The germline V gene encodes CDR1 SGHRS and CDR2 YFSETQ.

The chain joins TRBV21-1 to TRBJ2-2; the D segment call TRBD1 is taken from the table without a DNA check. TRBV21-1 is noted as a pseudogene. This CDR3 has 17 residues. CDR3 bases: TGTGCCAGCAGCAAACAAGGAAGCACTTTCGCCCCCGGGGAGCTGTTTTTT. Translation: CASSKQGSTFAPGELFF.

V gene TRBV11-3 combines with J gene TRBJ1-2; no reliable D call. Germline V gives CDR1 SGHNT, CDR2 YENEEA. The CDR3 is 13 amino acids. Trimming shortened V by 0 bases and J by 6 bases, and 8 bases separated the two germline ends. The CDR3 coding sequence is TGTGCCAGCAGCTTAGACAGACCCAATGGCTACACCTTC. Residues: CASSLDRPNGYTF.

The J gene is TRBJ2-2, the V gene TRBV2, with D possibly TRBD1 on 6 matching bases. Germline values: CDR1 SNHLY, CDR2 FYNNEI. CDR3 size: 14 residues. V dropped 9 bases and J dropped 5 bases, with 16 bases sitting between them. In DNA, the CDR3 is TGTGCCAGTATCCCGGGACACGTTACCGGGGAGCTGTTTTTT. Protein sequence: CASIPGHVTGELFF. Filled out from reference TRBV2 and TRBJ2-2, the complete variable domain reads EPEVTQTPSHQVTQMGQEVILRCVPISNHLYFYWYRQILGQKVEFLVSFYNNEISEKSEIFDDQFSVERPDGSNFTLKIRSTKLEDSAMYFCASIPGHVTGELFFGEGSRLTVL.

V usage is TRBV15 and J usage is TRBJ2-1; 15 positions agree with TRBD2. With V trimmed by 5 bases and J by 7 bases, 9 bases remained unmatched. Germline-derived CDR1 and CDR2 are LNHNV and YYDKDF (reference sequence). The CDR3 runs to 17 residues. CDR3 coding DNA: TGTGCCACCAGCGGGGGGACTAGCGGGAGGAGGAGGAATGAGCAGTTCTTC. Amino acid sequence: CATSGGTSGRRRNEQFF.

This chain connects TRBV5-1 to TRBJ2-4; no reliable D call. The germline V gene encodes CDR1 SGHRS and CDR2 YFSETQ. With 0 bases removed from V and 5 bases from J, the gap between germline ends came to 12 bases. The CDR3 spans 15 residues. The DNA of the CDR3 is TGCGCCAGCAGCTTGGTACCCCTGCCAGAAAACATTCAGTACTTC. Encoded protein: CASSLVPLPENIQYF.

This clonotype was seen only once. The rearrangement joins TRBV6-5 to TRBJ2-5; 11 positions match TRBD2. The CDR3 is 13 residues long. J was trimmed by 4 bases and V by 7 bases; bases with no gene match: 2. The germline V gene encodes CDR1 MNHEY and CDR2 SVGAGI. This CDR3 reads CASTGLAGETQYF. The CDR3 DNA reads TGTGCCAGCACCGGACTAGCGGGAGAGACCCAGTACTTC.

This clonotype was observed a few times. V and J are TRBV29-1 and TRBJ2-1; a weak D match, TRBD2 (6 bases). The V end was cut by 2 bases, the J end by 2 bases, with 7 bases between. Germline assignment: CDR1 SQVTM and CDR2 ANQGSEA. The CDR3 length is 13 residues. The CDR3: CSVELAPYNEQFF. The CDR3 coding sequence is TGCAGCGTTGAACTAGCGCCCTACAATGAGCAGTTCTTC.

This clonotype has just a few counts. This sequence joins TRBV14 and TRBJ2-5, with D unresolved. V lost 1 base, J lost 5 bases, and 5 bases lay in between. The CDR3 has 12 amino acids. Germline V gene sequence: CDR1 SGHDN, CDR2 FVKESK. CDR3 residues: CASSQGLETQYF. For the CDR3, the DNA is TGTGCCAGCAGCCAAGGGCTGGAGACCCAGTACTTC.

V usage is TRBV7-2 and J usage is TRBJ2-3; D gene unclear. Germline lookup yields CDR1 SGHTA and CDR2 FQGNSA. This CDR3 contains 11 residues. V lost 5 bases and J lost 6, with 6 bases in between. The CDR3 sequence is CASSPRDTQYF. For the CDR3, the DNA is TGTGCCAGCAGCCCCCGCGATACGCAGTATTTT. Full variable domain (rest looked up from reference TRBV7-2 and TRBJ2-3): GAGVSQSPSNKVTEKGKDVELRCDPISGHTALYWYRQSLGQGLEFLIYFQGNSAPDKSGLPSDRFSAERTGGSVSTLTIQRTQQEDSAVYLCASSPRDTQYFGPGTRLTVL.

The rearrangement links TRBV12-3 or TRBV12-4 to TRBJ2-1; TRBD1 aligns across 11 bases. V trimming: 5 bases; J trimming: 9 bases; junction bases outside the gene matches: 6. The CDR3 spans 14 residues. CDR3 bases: TGTGCCAGCAGTCCCGGACAGGGGGCAGGTGAGCAGTTCTTC. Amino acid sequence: CASSPGQGAGEQFF.

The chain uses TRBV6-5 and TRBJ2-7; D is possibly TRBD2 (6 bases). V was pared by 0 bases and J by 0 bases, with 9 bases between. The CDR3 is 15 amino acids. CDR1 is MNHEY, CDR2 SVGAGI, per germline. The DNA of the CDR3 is TGTGCCAGCAGTTACTCTAGCGGAGGCTCCTACGAGCAGTACTTC. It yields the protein CASSYSSGGSYEQYF.

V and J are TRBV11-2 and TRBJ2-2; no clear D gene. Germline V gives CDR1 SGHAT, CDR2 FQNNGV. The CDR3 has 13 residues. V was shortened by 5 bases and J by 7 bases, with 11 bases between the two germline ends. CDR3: CASSTTPGGELFF. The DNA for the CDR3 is TGTGCCAGCAGCACGACCCCCGGCGGGGAGCTGTTTTTT.

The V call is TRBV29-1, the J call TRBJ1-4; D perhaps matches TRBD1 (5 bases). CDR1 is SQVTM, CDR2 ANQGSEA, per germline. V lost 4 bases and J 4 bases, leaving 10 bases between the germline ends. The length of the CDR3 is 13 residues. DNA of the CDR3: TGCAGCGTTGGATCAGGGTTTAATGAAAAACTGTTTTTT. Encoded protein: CSVGSGFNEKLFF. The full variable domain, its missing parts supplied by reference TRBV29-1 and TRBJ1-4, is SAVISQKPSRDICQRGTSLTIQCQVDSQVTMMFWYRQQPGQSLTLIATANQGSEATYESGFVIDKFPISRPNLTFSTLTVSNMSPEDSSIYLCSVGSGFNEKLFFGSGTQLSVL.

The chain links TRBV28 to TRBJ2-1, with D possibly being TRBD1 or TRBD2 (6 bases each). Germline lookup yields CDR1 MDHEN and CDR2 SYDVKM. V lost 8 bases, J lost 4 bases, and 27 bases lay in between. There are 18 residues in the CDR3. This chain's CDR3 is CASRGAGFGGTRYNEQFF. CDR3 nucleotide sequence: TGTGCCAGCCGAGGGGCCGGGTTCGGGGGCACTAGATACAATGAGCAGTTCTTC. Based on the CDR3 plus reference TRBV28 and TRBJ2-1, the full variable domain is DVKVTQSSRYLVKRTGEKVFLECVQDMDHENMFWYRQDPGLGLRLIYFSYDVKMKEKGDIPEGYSVSREKKERFSLILESASTNQTSMYLCASRGAGFGGTRYNEQFFGPGTRLTVL.

CDR3 bases: TGTGCCAGCAGCAAGGAGGCGGGAGGGCCGGTAAACATTCAGTACTTC. Translation gives CASSKEAGGPVNIQYF. V is TRBV9 and J is TRBJ2-4; TRBD2 matches at 9 bases. The V and J ends lost 4 bases and 6 bases, in that order; junction bases with no gene match: 11. Germline CDR1 and CDR2: SGDLS and YYNGEE. This CDR3 region has 16 residues.

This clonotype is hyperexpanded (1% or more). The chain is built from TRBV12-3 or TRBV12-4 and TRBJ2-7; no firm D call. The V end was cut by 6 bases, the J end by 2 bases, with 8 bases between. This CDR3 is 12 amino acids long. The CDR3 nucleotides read TGTGCCAGCAGCCCCGAAGCCTACGAGCAGTACTTC. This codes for CASSPEAYEQYF.

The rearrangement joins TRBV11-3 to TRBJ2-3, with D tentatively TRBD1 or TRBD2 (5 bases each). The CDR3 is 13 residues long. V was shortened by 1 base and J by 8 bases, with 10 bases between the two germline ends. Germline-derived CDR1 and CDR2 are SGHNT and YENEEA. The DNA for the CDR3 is TGTGCCAGCAGCTTAGGAGGGGTCTCTACGCAGTATTTT. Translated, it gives CASSLGGVSTQYF.

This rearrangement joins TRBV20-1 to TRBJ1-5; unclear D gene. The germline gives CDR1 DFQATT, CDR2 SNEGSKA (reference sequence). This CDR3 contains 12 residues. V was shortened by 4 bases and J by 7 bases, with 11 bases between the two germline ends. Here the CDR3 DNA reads TGCAGTGCTACCCGTCCGAGGCAGCCCCAGCATTTT. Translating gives CSATRPRQPQHF.

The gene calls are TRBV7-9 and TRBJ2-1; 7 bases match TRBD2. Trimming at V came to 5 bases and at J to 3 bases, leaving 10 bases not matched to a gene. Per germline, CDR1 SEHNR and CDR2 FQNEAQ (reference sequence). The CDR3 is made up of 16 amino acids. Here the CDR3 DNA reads TGTGCCAGCAGCCACGGACTAGTGAGTAACTACAATGAGCAGTTCTTC. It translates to CASSHGLVSNYNEQFF.